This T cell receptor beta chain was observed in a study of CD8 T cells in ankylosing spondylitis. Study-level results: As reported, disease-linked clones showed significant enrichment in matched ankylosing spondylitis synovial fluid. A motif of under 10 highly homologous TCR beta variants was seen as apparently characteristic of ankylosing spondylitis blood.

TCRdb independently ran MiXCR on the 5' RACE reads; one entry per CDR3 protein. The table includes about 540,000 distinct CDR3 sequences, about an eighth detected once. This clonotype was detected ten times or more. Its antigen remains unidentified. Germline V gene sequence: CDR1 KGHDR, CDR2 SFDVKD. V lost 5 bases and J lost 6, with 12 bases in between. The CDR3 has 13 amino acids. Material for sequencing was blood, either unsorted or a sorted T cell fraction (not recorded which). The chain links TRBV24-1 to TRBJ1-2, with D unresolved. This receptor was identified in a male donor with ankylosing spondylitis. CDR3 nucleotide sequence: TGTGCCACCAGTGGGGCGCATCTCGATGGCTACACCTTC. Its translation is CATSGAHLDGYTF.